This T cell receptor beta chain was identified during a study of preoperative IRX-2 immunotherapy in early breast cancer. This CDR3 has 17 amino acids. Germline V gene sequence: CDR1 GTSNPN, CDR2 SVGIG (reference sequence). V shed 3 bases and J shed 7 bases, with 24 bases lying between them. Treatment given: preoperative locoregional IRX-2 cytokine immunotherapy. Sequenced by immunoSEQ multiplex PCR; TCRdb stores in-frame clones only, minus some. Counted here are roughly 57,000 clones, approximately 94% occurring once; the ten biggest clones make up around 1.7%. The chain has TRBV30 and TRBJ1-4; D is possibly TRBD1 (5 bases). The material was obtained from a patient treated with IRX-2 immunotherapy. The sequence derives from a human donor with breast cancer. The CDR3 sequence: CAWSDVPLRDPGEKLFF. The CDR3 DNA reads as TGTGCCTGGAGCGATGTCCCCCTCCGGGACCCCGGTGAAAAACTGTTTTTT.